This is a list of T cell receptor beta chains from one sample in a study of blood T cell repertoires in COVID-19. Method: immunoSEQ multiplex PCR; TCRdb's copy keeps in-frame clones and lacks some. The sample lists 400,000 to 450,000 clones, about 87% seen once, with roughly 0.78% in the top ten. Sequenced material: peripheral blood. Receptor source: a man aged 18 to 35 with COVID-19, enrolled during active disease. CDR3s include the opening cysteine and the closing phenylalanine or tryptophan. Fields, in order: V gene, clone size, D gene, J gene, CDR3 protein, CDR3 DNA. D genes are given only for firm matches. Clone size is stated in some rows and not others, as once, few, many or a class when expanded.

TRBV28	NA	NA	TRBJ2-3	CASSPNLSTDTQYF	TGTGCCAGCAGTCCAAATTTGAGCACAGATACGCAGTATTTT
TRBV18	NA	NA	TRBJ2-5	CASSPEYQETQYF	TGTGCCAGCTCACCCGAGTACCAAGAGACCCAGTACTTC
TRBV5-1	NA	TRBD1	TRBJ1-2	CASRPSTGPYGYTF	TGCGCCAGCAGGCCTTCGACAGGGCCCTATGGCTACACCTTC
TRBV6-2/TRBV6-3	NA	NA	TRBJ2-1	CASSYLGDQNNEQFF	TGTGCCAGCAGTTACCTAGGGGATCAGAACAATGAGCAGTTCTTC
TRBV30	NA	TRBD1	TRBJ2-7	CAWSVPYGKGANAYEQYF	TGTGCCTGGAGTGTACCCTACGGTAAGGGGGCCAATGCCTACGAGCAGTACTTC
TRBV18	NA	NA	TRBJ1-2	CASSPGGIYGYTF	TGTGCCAGCTCACCCGGGGGTATCTATGGCTACACCTTC
TRBV6-5	NA	NA	TRBJ2-3	CASSSRDTQYF	TGTGCCAGCAGTTCCAGAGATACGCAGTATTTT
TRBV6-5	NA	NA	TRBJ2-7	CASSYSAGSSYEQYF	TGTGCCAGCAGTTACTCGGCTGGGAGCTCCTACGAGCAGTACTTC
TRBV3-1/TRBV3-2	NA	NA	TRBJ1-1	CASTSNTEAFF	TGTGCCAGCACCTCTAACACTGAAGCTTTCTTT
TRBV19	NA	TRBD1	TRBJ2-3	CASSGQGTNTDTQYF	TGTGCCAGTAGTGGACAGGGGACAAACACAGATACGCAGTATTTT
TRBV18	NA	TRBD1	TRBJ2-5	CASSPQKGAGETQYF	TGTGCCAGCTCACCACAGAAGGGGGCTGGGGAGACCCAGTACTTC
TRBV7-2	NA	TRBD2	TRBJ2-7	CASSLLAGGLTYEQYF	TGTGCCAGCAGCTTATTGGCGGGGGGCCTCACCTACGAGCAGTACTTC
TRBV10-2	NA	TRBD2	TRBJ2-3	CASGLAGERDTQYF	TGCGCCAGCGGACTAGCGGGAGAAAGAGATACGCAGTATTTT
TRBV25-1	few	TRBD1	TRBJ2-5	CASSDGGQHLQETQYF	TGTGCCAGCAGTGATGGGGGACAGCACCTCCAAGAGACCCAGTACTTC
TRBV4-1	few	NA	TRBJ2-2	CASSRFPGGSNTGELFF	TGCGCCAGCAGCCGGTTCCCGGGTGGATCCAACACCGGGGAGCTGTTTTTT
TRBV6-5	NA	NA	TRBJ1-2	CASSGTGTYGYTF	TGTGCCAGCAGCGGTACAGGAACCTATGGCTACACCTTC
TRBV2	NA	NA	TRBJ2-5	CASSEYGGGGTQYF	TGTGCCAGCAGTGAATATGGGGGCGGGGGAACCCAGTACTTC
TRBV3-1/TRBV3-2	once	NA	TRBJ1-3	CASRQQGTGNTIYF	TGTGCCAGCAGGCAACAGGGTACTGGAAACACCATATATTTT
TRBV6-6	NA	NA	TRBJ1-1	CASSSRGTEAFF	TGTGCCAGCAGTTCCAGGGGAACTGAAGCTTTCTTT
TRBV9	NA	NA	TRBJ2-7	CASSVGVRDEQYF	TGTGCCAGCAGCGTAGGTGTCCGGGACGAGCAGTACTTC
TRBV6-6	NA	TRBD1	TRBJ1-3	CASSRDRGPDTIYF	TGTGCCAGCAGCCGGGACAGGGGGCCGGACACCATATATTTT
TRBV9	NA	NA	TRBJ2-2	CASRRQSNTGELFF	TGTGCCAGCAGACGTCAGTCGAACACCGGGGAGCTGTTTTTT
TRBV9	NA	TRBD2	TRBJ2-1	CASSVGGTSGSNEQFF	TGTGCCAGCAGCGTAGGCGGGACTAGCGGTTCCAATGAGCAGTTCTTC
TRBV5-1	NA	TRBD2	TRBJ2-3	CASTRLGGSSTDTQYF	TGCGCCAGCACCCGCCTTGGCGGGAGTAGCACAGATACGCAGTATTTT
TRBV5-6	once	TRBD2	TRBJ2-3	CASSLGLAGGNTQYF	TGTGCCAGCAGCTTGGGACTAGCGGGGGGGAATACGCAGTATTTT
TRBV2	NA	TRBD2	TRBJ2-3	CAISGTSGRLDTQYF	TGTGCCATCTCCGGGACTAGCGGGAGGTTGGATACGCAGTATTTT
TRBV5-1	NA	NA	TRBJ2-2	CASSLGQGSNTGELFF	TGCGCCAGCAGCTTGGGTCAGGGGTCTAACACCGGGGAGCTGTTTTTT
TRBV5-6	NA	NA	TRBJ2-1	CASSLQIDWSYNEQFF	TGTGCCAGCAGCTTGCAGATCGATTGGTCCTACAATGAGCAGTTCTTC
TRBV30	NA	NA	TRBJ1-2	CAWIGQPSIPGYTF	TGTGCCTGGATCGGACAGCCTTCTATTCCCGGCTACACCTTC
TRBV6-2/TRBV6-3	NA	TRBD1	TRBJ2-2	CASSSFGTGAGELFF	TGTGCCAGCAGTTCCTTCGGGACAGGGGCCGGGGAGCTGTTTTTT
TRBV6-1	once	NA	TRBJ2-3	CASSELSDTQYF	TGTGCCAGCAGTGAACTTTCCGATACGCAGTATTTT
TRBV6-6	few	TRBD2	TRBJ2-1	CASSYSGLANEQFF	TGTGCCAGCAGTTACTCGGGACTAGCAAATGAGCAGTTCTTC
TRBV19	NA	TRBD1	TRBJ1-4	CASSTSGTGNEKLFF	TGTGCCAGTAGTACATCCGGGACAGGGAATGAAAAACTGTTTTTT
TRBV7-9	NA	NA	TRBJ2-1	CASISRENEQFF	TGTGCCAGCATCTCTCGGGAGAATGAGCAGTTCTTC
TRBV25-1	once	NA	TRBJ2-5	CASSELGTGYQETQYF	TGTGCCAGCAGTGAATTAGGCACAGGATATCAAGAGACCCAGTACTTC
TRBV7-9	NA	TRBD1	TRBJ2-3	CASSSNKDRVFTDTQYF	TGTGCCAGCAGCTCTAACAAGGACAGGGTATTCACAGATACGCAGTATTTT
TRBV10-3	once	TRBD2	TRBJ2-5	CAISTTSGEETQYF	TGTGCCATCAGTACGACTAGCGGGGAAGAGACCCAGTACTTC
TRBV24-1	NA	TRBD2	TRBJ2-2	CATSARGLAGGNTGELFF	TGTGCCACCAGTGCTCGCGGACTAGCGGGAGGGAACACCGGGGAGCTGTTTTTT
TRBV30	NA	TRBD2	TRBJ2-1	CAWSPPGGGNEQFF	TGTGCCTGGAGTCCGCCCGGGGGGGGGAATGAGCAGTTCTTC
TRBV5-6	few	NA	TRBJ2-1	CASSFWLRDEQFF	TGTGCCAGCAGCTTTTGGTTGCGCGATGAGCAGTTCTTC
TRBV7-9	NA	TRBD1	TRBJ1-5	CASSKDRDRVQPQHF	TGTGCCAGCAGCAAAGATCGGGACAGGGTCCAGCCCCAGCATTTT
TRBV7-9	NA	TRBD2	TRBJ2-7	CASSSSLSGGRQQYF	TGTGCCAGCAGCTCGTCCCTTTCCGGCGGGAGACAGCAGTACTTC
TRBV13	NA	TRBD2	TRBJ2-1	CASSLGPGGHNEQFF	TGTGCCAGCAGCTTAGGTCCGGGGGGGCACAATGAGCAGTTCTTC
TRBV5-4	NA	NA	TRBJ1-1	CASSLDSTLNTEAFF	TGTGCCAGCAGCTTGGACAGTACATTAAACACTGAAGCTTTCTTT
TRBV5-4	NA	NA	TRBJ2-1	CASSVEGQSYNEQFF	TGTGCCAGCAGCGTGGAAGGACAGTCCTACAATGAGCAGTTCTTC
TRBV4-1	NA	NA	TRBJ2-3	CASSQDVRRGPTDTQYF	TGCGCCAGCAGCCAAGACGTCCGGCGGGGGCCCACAGATACGCAGTATTTT
TRBV7-9	NA	NA	TRBJ2-1	CASSSTTSNTYNEQFF	TGTGCCAGCAGCTCGACAACCTCAAACACCTACAATGAGCAGTTCTTC
TRBV7-9	NA	TRBD1	TRBJ1-1	CASSPRQGQNTEAFF	TGTGCCAGCAGCCCAAGACAGGGCCAGAACACTGAAGCTTTCTTT
TRBV29-1	NA	NA	TRBJ2-1	CSVAASTYEQFF	TGCAGCGTTGCGGCTAGCACCTATGAGCAGTTCTTC
TRBV6-4	NA	NA	TRBJ2-1	CASSDGGTYNEQFF	TGTGCCAGCAGTGACGGGGGGACCTACAATGAGCAGTTCTTC
TRBV5-6	NA	NA	TRBJ2-7	CASSLLYGSYEQYF	TGTGCCAGCAGCTTACTGTATGGCTCCTACGAGCAGTACTTC
TRBV7-6	NA	TRBD2	TRBJ2-7	CASSLLAGASYEQYF	TGTGCCAGCAGTTTACTAGCGGGGGCCTCCTACGAGCAGTACTTC
TRBV27	NA	TRBD2	TRBJ2-1	CASSELADYNEQFF	TGTGCCAGCAGCGAACTAGCGGACTACAATGAGCAGTTCTTC
TRBV28	NA	NA	TRBJ2-1	CASSPFFGSTYNEQFF	TGTGCCAGCAGTCCCTTTTTCGGGAGCACCTACAATGAGCAGTTCTTC
TRBV27	NA	NA	TRBJ1-6	CASSLSVNSPLHF	TGTGCCAGCAGTTTGTCAGTAAATTCACCCCTCCACTTT
TRBV11-2	NA	NA	TRBJ2-1	CASKLAGQRYSYNEQFF	TGTGCCAGCAAATTAGCGGGACAGCGGTATTCCTACAATGAGCAGTTCTTC
TRBV6-6	few	TRBD1	TRBJ1-1	CASSYSQGANTEAFF	TGTGCCAGCAGTTACTCTCAGGGGGCGAACACTGAAGCTTTCTTT
TRBV4-1	NA	TRBD1	TRBJ1-1	CASSQQGVAFF	TGCGCCAGCAGCCAACAGGGGGTCGCTTTCTTT
TRBV27	NA	NA	TRBJ1-5	CASATQGGANQPQHF	TGTGCCAGCGCTACCCAGGGAGGGGCCAATCAGCCCCAGCATTTT